This T cell receptor beta chain comes out of a study of cytomegalovirus exposure and HLA in healthy donors (dated by TCRdb to 2016 to 2017). As for the study more broadly: An earlier analysis of roughly 610 of the donors reported 276 Gb of sequence data and about 120 million unique TCR beta sequences obtained from about 170 million T cells. An early release that covered some 640 HLA-typed donors contained around 300 gigabases of sequencing data and tens of millions of unique TCR sequences. Of the 300 to 450 genotyped donors, 70% to 90% were placed in the genetic ancestry cluster associated with self-reported Caucasian donors. The aim of the study was to test whether cataloging public T cell receptors could identify signatures of past pathogen exposure. The study used immunosequencing to profile the T cell repertoires of under 700 subjects and linked those repertoires to cytomegalovirus serostatus. In addition to the first cohort of approximately 650 subjects, a separate validation cohort of over 90 different subjects was used. High-throughput TCR immunosequencing, statistical association of individual TCRs with disease status, and machine learning were combined to predict cytomegalovirus infection status. In a later analysis, previously published TCR beta repertoires from 666 donors were re-analyzed and high-resolution HLA genotyping was added so that TCR occurrence patterns could be studied. Rather than using new phenotypic data, the later analysis identified candidate immune exposures from TCR beta sequences and from how often those sequences occurred across donors. To decide whether each TCR beta V gene segment behaved as functional or pseudogenic, an earlier analysis of nearly 600 of the donors relied on high-throughput TCR beta sequencing. Donor age, sex, ethnicity and CMV serostatus were collected together with the repertoire data. A later genetic analysis took genome-wide SNP genotypes for about 55% of the 666 donors and used that subset as a discovery cohort. Every discovery cohort repertoire had been produced on one sequencing platform. Both class I and class II loci were covered by HLA typing, at four-digit resolution. Typing coverage differed by locus: A, B, C, DRB1 and DQB1 were typed in about 620-630 donors, DQA1 in 500 to 550, DPA1 in around 600, and DPB1 in just under 480. Because of strong linkage in the cohort, 5 or 6 DR-DQ haplotypes were treated as single units for association and clustering. Among 350 to 400 genotyped donors of the cohort, an average of approximately 230,000 unique TCR beta nucleotide sequences were sequenced per donor, approximately 20% of them non-productive.

In its sample, this clone was seen a few times. The antigen this receptor binds is unknown. No clone much larger than this one lies a single base away; base qualities are absent. The cohort was made up of several hundred healthy bone marrow donors. At the time of sampling, every cohort member was nominally healthy, though immune exposures that went unrecorded were likely present. The donor tested CMV seronegative, placing the donor among the 350 to 400 seronegative members of the cohort. Every donor gave a peripheral blood sample, and the peripheral blood mononuclear cells from that sample were used for TCR beta sequencing. The Qiagen DNeasy Blood Extraction Kit was used to extract genomic DNA from the blood cell samples. Overall study results and their limits: The study gave a list of 150 to 200 TCR beta chains associated with cytomegalovirus. Immune exposure information for the cohort was limited to CMV serostatus. Across donors, most TCR sequences were observed very rarely, whereas some public TCRs were present in many individuals. Linkage disequilibrium might explain the correlated functional status among segregating V segments, but an unknown experimental factor could not be ruled out. In a later analysis, HLA-associated TCR beta chains showed more clonal expansion and lower generation probabilities than non-associated chains that were equally common. A later genetic analysis reported fewer N-insertions in productive TCRs among donors in an Asian-associated ancestry cluster than the roughly 720-donor mean. When HLA alleles, especially DR and DQ, strongly co-occurred, attributing TCR associations to individual alleles was difficult. In this cohort, only TCR beta chains were sequenced, and detectable features were limited by the absence of alpha or paired-chain data. The classifier was reported to diagnose cytomegalovirus status with high specificity and sensitivity in both the original and validation cohorts. Presence/absence analyses assumed roughly uniform sequencing depth across donors, an assumption that may not hold. A later analysis associated 15,000 to 20,000 TCR beta sequences with specific HLA alleles at a false discovery rate of 0.05. A later analysis found that most CMV-associated TCR beta chains appeared HLA-restricted, with HLA associations seemingly driven largely by CMV exposure. A further reported finding was that TCR beta sequences accurately predicted the HLA-A and HLA-B alleles for most subjects in the first cohort. According to a later analysis, TCR association rates differed among HLA loci, with DRB1 alleles showing the most associated TCRs and HLA-C alleles showing the fewest. A group of highly shared sequence variants was considered likely to be a technical artifact of the sequencing pipeline. The authors suggested that the approach could potentially be generalized to other disease states and immunological phenotypes. According to a later analysis, parvovirus B19, influenza, CMV and Epstein-Barr virus appeared linked to several top co-occurrence clusters. HLA typing was unavailable for some donors at each locus, so association tests used only the typed subset. Because counts were too low, around 18 rarely observed V segments, including chromosome 9 orphons, were left out of the earlier analysis of about 500 of the donors. Broadly in line with IMGT annotations, most TCR beta V segments showed up in productive rearrangements about 87% or about 30% of the time in an earlier analysis of some 590 of the donors. In a later genetic analysis, a missense DCLRE1C variant was associated with V-gene and J-gene trimming of TCR beta chains, and the association was replicated in an independent cohort. In vitro tests confirmed that a few of the cytomegalovirus-associated TCR beta chains recognize cytomegalovirus antigens.

The library was made by the immunoSEQ multiplex PCR assay. The multiplex PCR relied on a mix of 60 forward primers for TCR Vbeta segments and 13 reverse primers for TCR Jbeta segments. The CDR3 region of rearranged TCR beta genes was amplified from genomic DNA by a multiplex PCR assay. The amplified TCR beta libraries were sequenced on the Illumina HiSeq System as 87-base-pair reads. For the original study's pipeline: A later analysis counted tens of millions of unique TCR beta chains across the 550 to 700 repertoires, and some 11 million of these chains were shared by at least two donors. Raw reads were error-corrected and collapsed into unique sequences by a nearest-neighbor algorithm in which closely related sequences were merged to remove PCR and sequencing errors. Alignment of CDR3 sequences to IMGT reference sequences was used to assign V, D and J gene segments. Each retained sequence needed at least a six-nucleotide match to both a V gene segment and a J gene segment. A rearrangement was called productive if the CDR3 had no stop codons and remained in frame with V and J, and every other rearrangement was called non-productive. Following IMGT convention, CDR3 was defined as the stretch from the second conserved V-encoded cysteine up to the conserved J-encoded phenylalanine. In an earlier analysis of some 550 of the donors, sequences lacking an unambiguous match to a single V gene segment were excluded. In an earlier analysis of approximately 590 of the donors, a V segment was called functional when productive rearrangements were above 56.7%, and segregating when the standard deviation between donors exceeded 5%. A statistical classification framework was developed to diagnose cytomegalovirus status using the catalog of TCR beta chain sequences. V and J gene assignment, in a later analysis, came from comparing TCR nucleotide sequences with IMGT/GENE-DB human TR gene sequences. Using the TCRdist pipeline, a later analysis assigned CDR3 sequences along with most-parsimonious VDJ recombination scenarios. In a later analysis, each TCR beta chain was defined by its CDR3 amino acid sequence together with its V-gene family, and reads without a unique V-gene family were excluded. A later analysis removed several hundred highly shared, low-generation-probability nucleotide sequences to deal with suspected cross-contamination and a sequencing artifact. In a later analysis, a clonal expansion index for each public chain was calculated from normalized within-repertoire ranks of inferred template counts. In a later analysis, generation probabilities were computed using a VDJ recombination model fitted to out-of-frame rearrangements, and the results were checked against IGoR. In a later analysis, TCR-TCR, TCR-HLA and TCR-CMV co-occurrence was scored with hypergeometric tests, and a repertoire-size bias correction was applied to TCR pairs. False discovery rates were estimated in a later analysis by permuting HLA or CMV assignments 20 times. In a later analysis, co-occurring TCRs were grouped with DBSCAN, and TCRdist sequence similarity was added when clustering was performed within HLA-allele-positive subsets. Repertoires with fewer than 30,000 or more than 120,000 public chains were left out of co-occurrence clustering, as were about 5 repertoires with anomalous nucleotide sharing. The table was pulled from immuneACCESS by TCRdb, which kept in-frame rearrangements only. Such tables lose some clones; where checked, under half of the loss comes from unresolved V genes, and the rest has no known cause. D and trimming were read from the DNA, whereas the V and J calls and clone size are those reported in that table. The sample table contains 110,000 to 150,000 clones; only one count was recorded for about 77% of them. The ten largest clones represent 3.9% of the sample.

This clonotype originated in a male donor in good health and CMV-seronegative. The specimen was PBMCs.

The CDR3 reads as follows: CASSQDHRGQQNTIYF. The DNA sequence is TGCGCCAGCAGCCAAGATCACAGGGGACAGCAAAACACCATATATTTT. The chain was built from TRBV4-3 and TRBJ1-3; 7 of the junction bases match TRBD1. The germline V gene supplies CDR1 LGHNA and CDR2 YSLEER. From V the trimming removes 0 bases and from J it removes 6 bases, while the gene matches leave 8 bases of the junction unaccounted for. Including cysteine and phenylalanine, the CDR3 has 16 amino acids. Only the CDR3 part of the read is kept: 48 bases, read in frame from the first base.